These 8 T cell receptor beta chains were sequenced from one sample in a study of long-term antiretroviral therapy in people with HIV. This was the immunoSEQ v3.0 assay at survey level. Libraries were prepared by immunoSEQ multiplex PCR; TCRdb keeps only in-frame clonotypes and omits some of them. The table has about 29,000 clones, 75% to 90% seen once. Sequencing was performed on unsorted PBMCs, taken roughly 5 years before starting antiretroviral therapy. The receptors were sampled from a man aged 50-60 years with HIV.

The CDR3 DNA follows: TGTGCCAGCAGTTACTCCCCCGTAAACACTGAAGCTTTCTTT. Its translation is CASSYSPVNTEAFF. The rearrangement links TRBV6-6 to TRBJ1-1; D is unclear. CDR3 length: 14 amino acids. Germline V gene lookup returns CDR1 MNHNY and CDR2 SVGAGI (reference sequence). With 0 bases removed from V and 2 bases from J, the gap between germline ends came to 7 bases.

V and J are TRBV6-5 and TRBJ1-2, with a possible D match to TRBD1 (6 bases). V shed 6 bases and J shed 8 bases, with 19 bases lying between them. The CDR3 spans 14 residues. Germline values: CDR1 MNHEY, CDR2 SVGAGI. The CDR3 region is CASSPSGGAGGYTF. In nucleotides, the CDR3 is TGTGCCAGCAGCCCATCGGGGGGCGCGGGGGGCTACACCTTC.

The rearrangement uses TRBV7-2 and TRBJ2-7, with D possibly being TRBD2 (6 bases). CDR1 SGHTA and CDR2 FQGNSA come from the germline V gene. CDR3 length equals 11 residues. V was trimmed by 8 bases and J by 7 bases, leaving 12 bases between them. The CDR3 region has the DNA TGTGCCAGCGGACTATATTCTGAGCAGTACTTC. Protein product: CASGLYSEQYF.

V is TRBV11-2 and J is TRBJ2-2; possibly TRBD2 for D (6 bases). V was clipped by 2 bases and J by 4 bases, with 11 bases between them. This CDR3 is built from 15 residues. The germline gives CDR1 SGHAT, CDR2 FQNNGV. CDR3 coding DNA: TGTGCCAGCAGCTTAAGGCAGGGAGGCACCGGGGAGCTGTTTTTT. Protein: CASSLRQGGTGELFF.

J is TRBJ1-3 and V is TRBV28; no clear D gene. The CDR3 spans 14 residues. CDR1 and CDR2 (germline): MDHEN, SYDVKM. V was trimmed by 6 bases and J by 2 bases, leaving 11 bases between them. CDR3 nucleotide sequence: TGTGCCAGCAGACCAGGTTTACCTGGAAACACCATATATTTT. Protein sequence: CASRPGLPGNTIYF.

The J gene is TRBJ1-6, the V gene TRBV6-5; the D is unclear. V was cut by 2 bases and J by 8 bases, with 16 bases left in between. CDR1 is MNHEY and CDR2 is SVGAGI in the germline V gene. CDR3 length equals 16 residues. The CDR3 reads CASSYEVLSTDSPLHF. CDR3 sequence (DNA): TGTGCCAGCAGTTACGAAGTTTTATCCACCGATTCACCCCTCCACTTT.

The J gene is TRBJ1-2, the V gene TRBV27, with D unresolved. The germline V gene encodes CDR1 MNHEY and CDR2 SMNVEV (reference sequence). V was pared by 7 bases and J by 4 bases, with 19 bases between. This CDR3 contains 15 residues. The CDR3 is CASTRTGSGAYGYTF. The CDR3 DNA reads TGTGCCAGCACTAGGACCGGGTCGGGTGCCTATGGCTACACCTTC.

This chain joins TRBV5-1 and TRBJ2-1, with TRBD2 as a possible D gene (5 bases). V was trimmed by 6 bases and J by 6 bases, leaving 13 bases between them. This CDR3 is 13 amino acids long. Germline CDR1 reads SGHRS; CDR2 reads YFSETQ. CDR3 residues: CASNRDGSNEQFF. In DNA, the CDR3 is TGCGCCAGCAATCGGGATGGGTCCAATGAGCAGTTCTTC.